Listed below are T cell receptor beta chains from one sample, sequenced in a study of blood T cell repertoires in COVID-19. Assay: immunoSEQ multiplex PCR; the TCRdb copy retains only in-frame clones and omits some. This table has some 320,000 clones, roughly 90% appearing once. The specimen was PBMCs or T cells enriched from blood (not recorded which). These receptors came from a man aged 60 to 75 who had recovered from COVID-19. Both conserved end residues are part of each CDR3. A D gene is named only where the DNA matches it firmly. The size field is filled for only some rows; it gives once, few, many or a size class.

clone_size	v_call	d_call	j_call	cdr3_aa	cdr3_nt
once	TRBV15	NA	TRBJ1-1	CATSRVEISNTEAFF	TGTGCCACCAGCAGAGTGGAGATCTCGAACACTGAAGCTTTCTTT
NA	TRBV30	TRBD1	TRBJ1-4	CALSVGRGNEKLFF	TGTGCCCTCAGTGTGGGCAGGGGGAACGAAAAACTGTTTTTT
NA	TRBV20-1	NA	TRBJ1-1	CSASTAGRNTEAFF	TGCAGTGCTAGTACGGCAGGGCGGAACACTGAAGCTTTCTTT
NA	TRBV5-6	TRBD1	TRBJ2-7	CATEPGQGAYEQYF	TGTGCCACCGAGCCTGGACAGGGAGCCTACGAGCAGTACTTC
NA	TRBV28	TRBD1	TRBJ1-5	CASSLQRPGQGAYSNQPQHF	TGTGCCAGCAGTTTGCAACGACCGGGACAGGGGGCCTATAGCAATCAGCCCCAGCATTTT
few	TRBV13	NA	TRBJ2-2	CASSPVGALGTGELFF	TGTGCCAGCAGCCCGGTGGGGGCCTTGGGGACCGGGGAGCTGTTTTTT
NA	TRBV3-1/TRBV3-2	NA	TRBJ1-5	CASSLAVGNQPQHF	TGTGCCAGCAGCCTAGCGGTCGGAAATCAGCCCCAGCATTTT
NA	TRBV5-1	TRBD1	TRBJ1-5	CASSLNRGDRPQHF	TGCGCCAGCAGCTTGAACAGGGGAGACAGGCCCCAGCATTTT
NA	TRBV7-9	NA	TRBJ2-1	CASSWRRSSYNEQFF	TGTGCCAGCAGCTGGCGGAGATCATCCTACAATGAGCAGTTCTTC
NA	TRBV27	TRBD1	TRBJ1-1	CASSVNRGGTEAFF	TGTGCCAGCAGTGTGAACAGGGGGGGCACTGAAGCTTTCTTT
NA	TRBV6-6	NA	TRBJ2-7	CASGGSGNSYEQYF	TGTGCCAGTGGTGGGTCAGGGAACTCCTACGAGCAGTACTTC
NA	TRBV2	NA	TRBJ1-4	CASSEAGRDEKLFF	TGTGCCAGCAGTGAGGCGGGGCGCGATGAAAAACTGTTTTTT
NA	TRBV6-5	NA	TRBJ1-1	CASSYLAITGGTEAFF	TGTGCCAGCAGTTACTTAGCCATTACCGGCGGGACTGAAGCTTTCTTT
NA	TRBV25-1	NA	TRBJ1-1	CASSDAGKAFF	TGTGCCAGCAGTGATGCAGGGAAAGCTTTCTTT
NA	TRBV12-3/TRBV12-4	NA	TRBJ2-7	CASSRGGEQYF	TGTGCCAGCAGCCGAGGGGGCGAGCAGTACTTC
NA	TRBV28	TRBD1	TRBJ1-5	CASRNRGSSNQPQHF	TGTGCCAGCAGGAACAGGGGTTCGAGCAATCAGCCCCAGCATTTT